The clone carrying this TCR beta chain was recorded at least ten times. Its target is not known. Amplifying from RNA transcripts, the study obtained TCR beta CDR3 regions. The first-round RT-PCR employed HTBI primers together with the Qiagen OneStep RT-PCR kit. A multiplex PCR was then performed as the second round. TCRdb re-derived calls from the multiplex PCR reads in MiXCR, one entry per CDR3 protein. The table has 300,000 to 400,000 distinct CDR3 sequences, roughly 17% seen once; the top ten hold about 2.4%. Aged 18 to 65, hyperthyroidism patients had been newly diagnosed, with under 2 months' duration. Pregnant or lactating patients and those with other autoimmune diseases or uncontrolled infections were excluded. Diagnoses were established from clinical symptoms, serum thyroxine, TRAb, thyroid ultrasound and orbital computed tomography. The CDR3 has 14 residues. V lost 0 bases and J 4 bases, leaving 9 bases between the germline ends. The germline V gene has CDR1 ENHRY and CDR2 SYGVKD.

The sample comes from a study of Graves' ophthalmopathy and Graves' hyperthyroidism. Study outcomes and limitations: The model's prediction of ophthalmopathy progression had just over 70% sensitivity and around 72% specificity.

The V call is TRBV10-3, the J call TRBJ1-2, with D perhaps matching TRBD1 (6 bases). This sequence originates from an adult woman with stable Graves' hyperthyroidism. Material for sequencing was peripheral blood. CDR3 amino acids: CAISESGGGYGYTF. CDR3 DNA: TGTGCCATCAGTGAGTCTGGGGGCGGCTATGGCTACACCTTC.